Listed below are T cell receptor beta chains from one sample, sequenced in a study of cytomegalovirus exposure and HLA in healthy donors. The table came from immunoSEQ multiplex PCR; TCRdb's copy has only in-frame clones and leaves some out. This sample has about 130,000 clones, with over 65% found just once. Sequenced: PBMCs. The receptors come from a man younger than 30 in good health and CMV-seropositive. The CDR3 runs from the conserved cysteine through the conserved F or W. Fields, in order: D gene, V gene, J gene, CDR3 protein. A D gene is named only where the DNA matches it firmly.

-	TRBV7-3	TRBJ2-3	CASSLLYGDTQYF
-	TRBV29-1	TRBJ1-2	CSVVQGTYGYTF
-	TRBV5-1	TRBJ1-1	CASSLGTQNTEAFF
TRBD1	TRBV29-1	TRBJ1-2	CSAQPGTVGSGYTF
TRBD2	TRBV29-1	TRBJ2-2	CSVEDWTSKATGELFF
TRBD1	TRBV28	TRBJ1-5	CASSLGTGVIIGNQPQHF
TRBD2	TRBV5-1	TRBJ2-1	CASSLEGTSGAEQFF
TRBD1	TRBV9	TRBJ2-5	CASSVIQGETQYF
-	TRBV5-1	TRBJ1-3	CASSITGSSGNNIYF
TRBD2	TRBV6-4	TRBJ2-3	CASSDEGTSGSTDTQYF
-	TRBV2	TRBJ2-7	CASREQSYEQYF
TRBD2	TRBV5-1	TRBJ2-7	CASSLGVSGGLPYEQYF
-	TRBV6-5	TRBJ2-2	CASSYDSGTGELFF
-	TRBV7-2	TRBJ1-1	CASSSQAKNTEAFF
-	TRBV7-9	TRBJ2-7	CASSLASADTYTYEQYF
-	TRBV5-1	TRBJ1-1	CASSPGEGMNTEAFF
-	TRBV9	TRBJ1-5	CASSVAGEYNQPQHF